The T cell receptor beta chain under discussion was sequenced for a study of T-cell memory formation after mild COVID-19. Overall study results and limits: Pre-infection memory showed some responding clones, and this suggested that cross-reactive memory joined.

TCRdb re-analysed the 5' RACE reads in MiXCR, keeping a single row per CDR3 protein. The sample includes fewer than 600,000 distinct CDR3 sequences, roughly 20% of them seen just once. Comment on this clonotype: The antigen is not known.

The CDR3 consists of 11 residues. The V end was cut by 5 bases, the J end by 12 bases, with 14 bases between. Germline loops: CDR1 MNHEY, CDR2 SVGAGI. The sequenced material came from PBMCs or a T cell subset sorted from them (not recorded which). The chain combines TRBV6-5 with TRBJ2-7, with D hard to call. The TCR originated in an adult woman who had mild COVID-19 (a few samples of this study predate the infection). Cell type and time point are not known. The DNA of the CDR3 is TGTGCCAGCAGTGCCGGAACAAGGCCGTACTTC. Translation gives CASSAGTRPYF.